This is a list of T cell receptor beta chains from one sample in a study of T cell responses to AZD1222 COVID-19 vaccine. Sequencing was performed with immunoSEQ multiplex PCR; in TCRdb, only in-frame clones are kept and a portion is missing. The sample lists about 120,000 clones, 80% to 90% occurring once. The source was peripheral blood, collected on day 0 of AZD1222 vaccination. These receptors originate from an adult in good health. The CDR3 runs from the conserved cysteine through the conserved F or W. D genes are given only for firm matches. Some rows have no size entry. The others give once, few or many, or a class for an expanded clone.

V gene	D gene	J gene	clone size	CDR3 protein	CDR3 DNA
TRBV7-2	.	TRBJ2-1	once	CASSPQGSEQFF	TGTGCCAGCAGCCCGCAGGGGTCTGAGCAGTTCTTC
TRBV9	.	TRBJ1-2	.	CASSVERTNRGYTF	TGTGCCAGCAGCGTAGAACGGACAAATAGGGGCTACACCTTC
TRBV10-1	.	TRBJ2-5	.	CASSEGPTGTQYF	TGCGCCAGCAGTGAAGGCCCCACAGGGACCCAGTACTTC
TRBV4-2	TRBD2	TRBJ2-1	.	CASSQAYSGSSQNEQFF	TGTGCCAGCAGCCAAGCCTATAGCGGGAGTTCCCAGAATGAGCAGTTCTTC
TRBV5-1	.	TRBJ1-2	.	CASSSAPGSYGYTF	TGCGCCAGCAGCTCTGCCCCAGGGAGTTATGGCTACACCTTC
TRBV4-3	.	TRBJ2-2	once	CASSSLNSRELFF	TGCGCCAGCAGCAGCTTGAACTCCCGGGAGCTGTTTTTT
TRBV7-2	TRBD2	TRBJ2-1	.	CASSLAQNSGPNNEQFF	TGTGCCAGCAGCTTAGCGCAGAATAGCGGGCCTAACAATGAGCAGTTCTTC
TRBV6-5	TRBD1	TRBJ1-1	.	CASNQDRGTEAFF	TGTGCCAGCAACCAGGACAGGGGAACTGAAGCTTTCTTT
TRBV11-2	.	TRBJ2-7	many	CASSSAGPNVEQYF	TGTGCCAGCAGCTCAGCCGGGCCCAACGTCGAGCAGTACTTC
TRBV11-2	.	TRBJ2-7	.	CASSLGRGAREQYF	TGTGCCAGCAGCTTAGGACGAGGGGCGAGGGAGCAGTACTTC
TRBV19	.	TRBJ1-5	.	CASRPSDSNQPQHF	TGTGCCAGTAGGCCCTCCGACAGCAATCAGCCCCAGCATTTT
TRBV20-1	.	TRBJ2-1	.	CSASSTPRSYNEQFF	TGCAGTGCTAGTAGTACACCCCGCTCCTACAATGAGCAGTTCTTC
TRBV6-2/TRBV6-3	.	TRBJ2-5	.	CASSSLEGISQETQYF	TGTGCCAGCAGCTCCCTTGAGGGGATAAGCCAAGAGACCCAGTACTTC
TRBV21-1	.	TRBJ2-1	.	CASSHIAGGFFYNEQFF	TGTGCCAGCAGCCATATAGCGGGGGGCTTTTTCTACAATGAGCAGTTCTTC
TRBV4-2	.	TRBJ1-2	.	CASSQGGGQGRDYGYTF	TGTGCCAGCAGCCAAGGGGGAGGGCAGGGCCGGGACTATGGCTACACCTTC
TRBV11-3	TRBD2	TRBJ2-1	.	CASSGYTGTSSNEQFF	TGTGCCAGCAGCGGTTATACAGGGACTAGTTCCAATGAGCAGTTCTTC
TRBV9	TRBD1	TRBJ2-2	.	CASGTGGSGELFF	TGTGCCAGCGGGACAGGGGGCTCCGGGGAGCTGTTTTTT
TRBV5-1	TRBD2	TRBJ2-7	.	CASSGRTSVSSEQYF	TGCGCCAGCAGCGGAAGGACTAGCGTTTCTTCCGAGCAGTACTTC
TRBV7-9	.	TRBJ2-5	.	CASRNPAETQYF	TGTGCCAGCCGGAACCCAGCCGAGACCCAGTACTTC
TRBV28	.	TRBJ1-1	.	CASSFGELKAFF	TGTGCCAGCAGTTTTGGGGAACTGAAAGCTTTCTTT
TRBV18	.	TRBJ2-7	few	CASSPGSGLPLEQYF	TGTGCCAGCTCACCAGGATCTGGGCTACCGCTAGAGCAGTACTTC
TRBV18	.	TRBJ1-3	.	CAGRTTRSGNTIYF	TGTGCCGGGCGGACGACACGCTCTGGAAACACCATATATTTT
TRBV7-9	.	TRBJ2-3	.	CASSLRGSTDTQYF	TGTGCCAGCAGCTTGAGGGGTAGCACAGATACGCAGTATTTT
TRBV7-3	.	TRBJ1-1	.	CASSLTLGHTEAFF	TGTGCCAGCAGCTTAACTCTGGGGCACACTGAAGCTTTCTTT
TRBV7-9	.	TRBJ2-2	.	CASSSGPGARETGELFF	TGTGCCAGCAGCTCAGGTCCGGGGGCAAGGGAGACCGGGGAGCTGTTTTTT
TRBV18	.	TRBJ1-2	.	CASSPLRDYGYTF	TGTGCCAGCTCACCACTTCGGGACTATGGCTACACCTTC
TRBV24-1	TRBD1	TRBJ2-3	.	CATSVGQGYTDTQYF	TGTGCCACCAGTGTGGGACAGGGCTACACAGATACGCAGTATTTT
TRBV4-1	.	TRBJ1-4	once	CASSRDTGSSANEKLFF	TGCGCCAGCAGCCGGGACACGGGTTCCTCGGCTAATGAAAAACTGTTTTTT
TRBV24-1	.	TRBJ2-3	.	CATSHPSTDTQYF	TGTGCCACCAGTCATCCCTCTACAGATACGCAGTATTTT
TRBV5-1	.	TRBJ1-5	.	CASSLSANQPQHF	TGCGCCAGCAGCTTGTCAGCCAATCAGCCCCAGCATTTT
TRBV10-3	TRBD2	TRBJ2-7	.	CAISEGTSGSDEQYF	TGTGCCATCAGTGAGGGGACTAGCGGGAGTGATGAGCAGTACTTC
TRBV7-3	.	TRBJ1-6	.	CASSLGSYNSPLHF	TGTGCCAGCAGCCTCGGCTCCTATAATTCACCCCTCCACTTT
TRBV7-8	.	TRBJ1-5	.	CASSPQGRSQHF	TGTGCCAGCAGCCCACAAGGCCGGTCCCAGCATTTT
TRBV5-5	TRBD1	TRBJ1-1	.	CASSRRTGSNTEAFF	TGTGCCAGCAGCCGACGGACAGGGTCGAACACTGAAGCTTTCTTT
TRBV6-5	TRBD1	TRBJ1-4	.	CASMRAGTVNEKLFF	TGTGCCAGCATGAGAGCAGGGACAGTTAATGAAAAACTGTTTTTT
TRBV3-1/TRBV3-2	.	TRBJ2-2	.	CASSQGPSWELFF	TGTGCCAGCAGCCAAGGGCCCAGCTGGGAGCTGTTTTTT
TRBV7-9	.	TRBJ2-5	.	CASSLAQETKTQYF	TGTGCCAGCAGCTTAGCGCAGGAGACGAAGACCCAGTACTTC
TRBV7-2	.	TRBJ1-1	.	CASSLALLNTEAFF	TGTGCCAGCAGCTTAGCACTGCTGAACACTGAAGCTTTCTTT
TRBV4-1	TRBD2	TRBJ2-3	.	CASSQVAASGRARDTQYF	TGCGCCAGCAGCCAAGTCGCGGCTAGCGGGAGGGCCAGGGATACGCAGTATTTT
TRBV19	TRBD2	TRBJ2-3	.	CASKSSGPSTDTQYF	TGTGCCAGTAAATCTAGCGGGCCTAGCACAGATACGCAGTATTTT